This T cell receptor beta chain was captured by sequencing in a study of vaccination and CD4 T cells after COVID-19. Oncomine TCR Beta short-read sequencing was applied to DNA from cultured CD4+ T cells. The source of extracted genomic DNA was cultured CD4+ T cells. TCRdb processed the PCR reads anew with MiXCR; each CDR3 protein has one entry. The repertoire holds 18,000 or so distinct CDR3 sequences, around 50% seen once, with nearly 10% in the top ten. Treatment here: roughly 11-day PBMC culture with coronavirus spike peptide pools or control peptides (ViraFEST assay). As for this clonotype: Its matching antigen is unknown.

The receptor's source is a human donor who had recovered from COVID-19. The sequenced sample was CD4+ T cells from blood, cultured in vitro.

CDR3 nucleotide sequence: TGTGCCAGCAGCCTTACGTTCGGGACAGATACGCAGTATTTT. Translation gives CASSLTFGTDTQYF. The chain carries TRBV11-2 and TRBJ2-3; D gene unclear. The germline CDR1 and CDR2 sequences are SGHAT and FQNNGV. The germline V and J ends were trimmed by 5 bases and 3 bases, with 12 bases remaining between them. The CDR3 is 14 residues long. The variable domain in full, completed from reference TRBV11-2 and TRBJ2-3, reads EAGVAQSPRYKIIEKRQSVAFWCNPISGHATLYWYQQILGQGPKLLIQFQNNGVVDDSQLPKDRFSAERLKGVDSTLKIQPAKLEDSAVYLCASSLTFGTDTQYFGPGTRLTVL.